This T cell receptor (beta chain) was recorded in a study of identical twins (dated by TCRdb to about 2016). A note on the overall study: The study deep-sequenced TCR alpha and beta repertoires from monozygotic twins, unrelated adults of various ages and cord blood to test whether fetal clonotypes persist. Replicate twin experiments were performed at different times using different library preparation protocols to rule out contamination.

CDR1 and CDR2 (SGHTA, FQGNSA) derive from the germline V gene. From V the trimming removes 5 bases and from J it removes 3 bases, while the gene matches leave 4 bases of the junction unaccounted for. Taken from cysteine to phenylalanine, the CDR3 has 15 residues. The retained sequence is limited to the CDR3, 45 bases, with the frame set at the first base. All donors were healthy Caucasians. Overall study outcomes, separate from this receptor: Zero-insertion analyses could be partly confounded by invariant T cells such as MAIT and iNKT, though diverse VJ usage argued against such confounding for most clonotypes. Out-of-frame TCR alpha sequences shared between twins showed an excess of low generation-probability sequences compared with coincidental sharing between unrelated individuals. Because the same donors could not be followed over many years, the conclusions depended on cross-sectional statistical analysis. The excess sharing between twins in beta out-of-frame sequences was weaker because fewer shared sequences reduced the signal-to-noise ratio. Recombination models systematically underestimated out-of-frame TCR alpha sharing in monozygotic twins but agreed with sharing between unrelated individuals. Fewer insertions were carried by abundant cord blood beta clonotypes; a weaker similar trend was observed in young adult naive repertoires, while no such trend was observed in memory repertoires.

Libraries were constructed by 5' RACE. The sequencing machine was an Illumina HiSeq 2000. A universal primer binding site was introduced by template switching, and a unique molecular identifier was present in the final cDNA, enabling accurate counting of TCR cDNA molecules. Specific primers in the conserved constant-segment region were used to synthesize first-strand cDNA for TCR alpha and beta chains. To control for contamination, every cDNA library was double barcoded, receiving both a SMART-Mk sample barcode and Illumina barcodes. TruSeq adapter sequences, together with Illumina sample barcodes, were added in two successive PCR steps. The TCR alpha and beta cDNA libraries were sequenced on the Illumina HiSeq platform using custom primers. As for the original processing: MiGEC was used to process raw reads and extract unique molecular identifiers, and MiXCR was used to find CDR3 positions. Recombination models were inferred per individual with the repgenHMM and IGoR tools using an EM algorithm. Shared clonotypes were analyzed with the tcR package in R, and sharing was normalized by the product of cloneset sizes. Out-of-frame nonproductive sequences were analyzed to study raw recombination free of thymic and clonal selection effects. TCRdb reprocessed the public reads (quality trimming at Q25 with fastp, clone calling with MiXCR) and kept in-frame beta chains. Here each entry gathers all rows of one CDR3 protein and keeps the most common genes and DNA. These V and J calls derive from TCRdb rather than the authors' analysis. This sample comprises roughly 1.6 million distinct CDR3 sequences, around 29% of them detected only once. The ten largest make up approximately 0.25% of the sample.

This clonotype has just a few counts. Its antigen has not been determined. No much larger clone is present one base from it, and per-base qualities are unavailable. This TCR was recovered from a newborn girl in good health. The material sequenced was cord blood. The chain uses TRBV7-2 and TRBJ2-1, with TRBD2 identical over 10 junction bases. The nucleotide sequence is TGTGCCAGCAGCCCTAGCGGGAGTCTCTACAATGAGCAGTTCTTC. It codes for CASSPSGSLYNEQFF.